This TCR beta chain is from a study of low-dose radiotherapy and immunotherapy resistance in tumors. Germline values: CDR1 SGHNT, CDR2 YYREEE (reference sequence). The CDR3 runs 15 residues. V dropped 4 bases and J dropped 5; count of bases not matched to a gene: 7. cDNA synthesis used a TRAV/TRBV-specific primer set for both chains. Amplification, which lasted approximately 20 PCR cycles, used a constant-region primer and V-primer adapter to amplify TCRs. The mRNA that was isolated underwent amplification by in vitro transcription. TCRdb reprocessed the reads via MiXCR and lists one record per CDR3 protein. The repertoire holds fewer than 110,000 distinct CDR3 sequences, with less than 25% as singletons. This clonotype has ten or more counts. Time point specified: after trial treatment. The treatment was: LDRT plus nivolumab, ipilimumab, low-dose cyclophosphamide and aspirin (RACIN trial).

Sequenced here: PBMCs, sampled after low-dose radiotherapy plus immunotherapy. This clonotype was obtained from a male donor with prostate cancer. The rearrangement links TRBV5-4 to TRBJ2-1; 9 nucleotides agree with TRBD1. Here the CDR3 DNA reads TGTGCCAGCAGCCAGGACAGGGGAGGGGACAATGAGCAGTTCTTC. Protein product: CASSQDRGGDNEQFF.